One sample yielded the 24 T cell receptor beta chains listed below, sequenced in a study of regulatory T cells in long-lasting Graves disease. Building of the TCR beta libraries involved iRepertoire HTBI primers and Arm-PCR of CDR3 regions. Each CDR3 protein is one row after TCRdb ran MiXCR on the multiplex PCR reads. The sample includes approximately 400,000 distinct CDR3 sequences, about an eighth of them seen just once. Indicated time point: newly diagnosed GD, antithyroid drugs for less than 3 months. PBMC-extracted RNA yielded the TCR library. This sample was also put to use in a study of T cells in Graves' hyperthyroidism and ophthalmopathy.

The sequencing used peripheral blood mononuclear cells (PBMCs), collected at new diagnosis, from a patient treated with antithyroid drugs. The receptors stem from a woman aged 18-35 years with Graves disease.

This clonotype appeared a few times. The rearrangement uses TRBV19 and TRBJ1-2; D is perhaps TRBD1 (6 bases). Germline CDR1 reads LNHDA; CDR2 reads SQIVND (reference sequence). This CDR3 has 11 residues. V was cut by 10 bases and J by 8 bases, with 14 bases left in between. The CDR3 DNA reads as TGTGCCACCCGAGGGGGTCCCGGCTACACCTTC. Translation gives CATRGGPGYTF.

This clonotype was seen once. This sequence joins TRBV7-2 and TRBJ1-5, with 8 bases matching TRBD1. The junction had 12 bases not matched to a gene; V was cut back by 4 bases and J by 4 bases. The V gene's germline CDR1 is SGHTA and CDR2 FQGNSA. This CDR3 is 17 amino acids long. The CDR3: CASSSPTGVGENQPQHF. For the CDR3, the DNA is TGTGCCAGCAGCTCCCCGACAGGGGTCGGAGAGAATCAGCCCCAGCATTTT.

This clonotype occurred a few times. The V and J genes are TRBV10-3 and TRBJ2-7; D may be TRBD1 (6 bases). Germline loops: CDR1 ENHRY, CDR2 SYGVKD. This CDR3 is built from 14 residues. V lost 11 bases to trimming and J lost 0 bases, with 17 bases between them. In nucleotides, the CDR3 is TGTGCCTCCATGGGGGCAGGTAGCTCCTACGAGCAGTACGTC. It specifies CASMGAGSSYEQYV.

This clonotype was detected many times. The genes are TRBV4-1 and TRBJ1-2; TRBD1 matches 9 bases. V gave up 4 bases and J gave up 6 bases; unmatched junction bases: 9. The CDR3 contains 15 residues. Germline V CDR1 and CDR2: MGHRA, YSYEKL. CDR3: CASSLTGTGQNGYTF. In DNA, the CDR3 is TGCGCCAGCAGCCTGACCGGGACAGGGCAGAATGGCTACACCTTC.

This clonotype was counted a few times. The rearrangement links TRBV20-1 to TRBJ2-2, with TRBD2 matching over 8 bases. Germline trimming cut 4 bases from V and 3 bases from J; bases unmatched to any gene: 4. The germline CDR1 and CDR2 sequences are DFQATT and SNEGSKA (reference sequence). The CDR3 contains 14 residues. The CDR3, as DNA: TGCAGTGCTAAAGCGGGAGTTTACACCGGGGAGCTGTTTTTT. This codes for CSAKAGVYTGELFF.

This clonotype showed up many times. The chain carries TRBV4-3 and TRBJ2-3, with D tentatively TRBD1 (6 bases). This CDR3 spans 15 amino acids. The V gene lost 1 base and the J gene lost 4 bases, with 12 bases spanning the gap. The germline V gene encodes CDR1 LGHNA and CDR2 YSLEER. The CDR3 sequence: CASSQGRGAADTQYF. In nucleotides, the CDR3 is TGCGCCAGCAGCCAAGGCAGGGGAGCGGCAGATACGCAGTATTTT.

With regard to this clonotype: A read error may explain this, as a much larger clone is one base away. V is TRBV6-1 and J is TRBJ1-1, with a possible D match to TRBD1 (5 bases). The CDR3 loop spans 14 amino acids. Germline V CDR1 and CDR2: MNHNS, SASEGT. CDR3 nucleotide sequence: TGTGCCAGCAGTGAAGTGGGGACGAACACTGAAGTTTTCTTT. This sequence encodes CASSEVGTNTEVFF.

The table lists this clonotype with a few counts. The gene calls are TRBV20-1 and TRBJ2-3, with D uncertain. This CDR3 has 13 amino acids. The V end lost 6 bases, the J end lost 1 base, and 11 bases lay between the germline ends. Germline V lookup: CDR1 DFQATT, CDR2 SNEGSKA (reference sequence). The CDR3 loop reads CSAPVPGTDTQYF. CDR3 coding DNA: TGCAGTGCCCCAGTGCCTGGCACAGATACGCAGTATTTT.

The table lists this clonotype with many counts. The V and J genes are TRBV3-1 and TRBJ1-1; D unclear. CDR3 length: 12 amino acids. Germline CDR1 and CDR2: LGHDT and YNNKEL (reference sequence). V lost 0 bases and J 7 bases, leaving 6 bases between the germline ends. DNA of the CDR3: TGTGCCAGCAGCCAAGAGGGGAATGAAGCTTTCTTT. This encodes CASSQEGNEAFF.

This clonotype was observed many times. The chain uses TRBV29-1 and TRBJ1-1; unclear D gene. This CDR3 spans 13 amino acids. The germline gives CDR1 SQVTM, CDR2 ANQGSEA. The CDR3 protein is CSTSGQINTEAFF. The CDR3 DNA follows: TGCAGTACCTCCGGGCAGATAAACACTGAAGCTTTCTTT.

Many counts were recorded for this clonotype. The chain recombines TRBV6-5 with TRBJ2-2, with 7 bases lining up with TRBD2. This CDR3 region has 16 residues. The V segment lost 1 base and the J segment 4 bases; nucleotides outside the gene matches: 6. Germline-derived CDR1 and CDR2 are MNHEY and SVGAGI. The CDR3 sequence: CASSYLRLASTGELFF. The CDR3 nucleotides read TGTGCCAGCAGTTACTTGAGACTAGCTAGCACCGGGGAGCTGTTTTTT.

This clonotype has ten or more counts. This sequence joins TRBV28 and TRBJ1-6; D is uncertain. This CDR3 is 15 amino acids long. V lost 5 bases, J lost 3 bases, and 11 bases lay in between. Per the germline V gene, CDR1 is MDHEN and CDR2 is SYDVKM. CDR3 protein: CASSPLPGYNSPLHF. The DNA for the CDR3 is TGTGCCAGCAGTCCCCTCCCGGGCTATAATTCACCCCTCCACTTT.

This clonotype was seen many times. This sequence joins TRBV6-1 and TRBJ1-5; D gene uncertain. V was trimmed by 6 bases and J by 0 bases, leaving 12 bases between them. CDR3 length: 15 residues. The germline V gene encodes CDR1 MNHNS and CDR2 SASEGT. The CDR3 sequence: CASRPRLNSNQPQHF. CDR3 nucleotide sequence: TGTGCCAGCAGACCCCGACTCAATAGCAATCAGCCCCAGCATTTT.

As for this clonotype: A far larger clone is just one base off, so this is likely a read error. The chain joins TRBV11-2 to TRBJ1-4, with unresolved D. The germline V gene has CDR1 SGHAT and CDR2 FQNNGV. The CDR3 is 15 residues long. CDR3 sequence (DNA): TGTGCCAGCAGCTTAGCGGCGCATAGCAATGCAAAACTGTTTTTT. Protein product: CASSLAAHSNAKLFF.

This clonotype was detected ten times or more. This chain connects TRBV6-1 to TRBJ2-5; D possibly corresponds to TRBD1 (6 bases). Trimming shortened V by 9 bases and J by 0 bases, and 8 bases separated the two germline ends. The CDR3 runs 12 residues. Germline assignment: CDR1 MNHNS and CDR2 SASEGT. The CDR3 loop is CASGQYQETQYF. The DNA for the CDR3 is TGTGCCAGTGGACAGTACCAAGAGACCCAGTACTTC.

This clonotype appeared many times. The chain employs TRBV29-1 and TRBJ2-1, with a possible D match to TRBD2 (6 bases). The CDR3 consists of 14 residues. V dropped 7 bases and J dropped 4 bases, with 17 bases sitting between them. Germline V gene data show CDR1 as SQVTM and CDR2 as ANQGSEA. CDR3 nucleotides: TGCAGCGCCGGCGGTGGGGGAGGTTACAATGAGCAGTTCTTC. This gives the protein CSAGGGGGYNEQFF.

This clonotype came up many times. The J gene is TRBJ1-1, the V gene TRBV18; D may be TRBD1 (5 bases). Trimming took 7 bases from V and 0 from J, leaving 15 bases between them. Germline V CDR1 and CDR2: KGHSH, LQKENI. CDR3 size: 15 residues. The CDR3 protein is CASFDSGLMNTEAFF. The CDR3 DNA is TGTGCCAGCTTCGACTCGGGACTGATGAACACTGAAGCTTTCTTT.

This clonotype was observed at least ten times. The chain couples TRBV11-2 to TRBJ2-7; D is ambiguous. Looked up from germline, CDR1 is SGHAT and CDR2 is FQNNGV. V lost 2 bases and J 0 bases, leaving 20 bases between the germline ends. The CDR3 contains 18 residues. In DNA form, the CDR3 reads TGTGCCAGCAGCTTATTTAGGGAACAAGGCCCGAGCTCCTACGAGCAGTACTTC. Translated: CASSLFREQGPSSYEQYF.

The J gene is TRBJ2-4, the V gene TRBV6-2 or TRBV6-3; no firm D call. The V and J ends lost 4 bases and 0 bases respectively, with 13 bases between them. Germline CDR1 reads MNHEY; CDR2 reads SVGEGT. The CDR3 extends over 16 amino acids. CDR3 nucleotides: TGTGCCAGCAGTTGGGCCGCGGACGGAGCCAAAAACATTCAGTACTTC. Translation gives CASSWAADGAKNIQYF.

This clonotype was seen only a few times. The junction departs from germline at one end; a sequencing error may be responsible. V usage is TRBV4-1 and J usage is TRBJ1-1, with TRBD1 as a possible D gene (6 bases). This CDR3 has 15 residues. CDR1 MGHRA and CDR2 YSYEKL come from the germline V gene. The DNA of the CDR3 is TGCGCCAGCAGCCAAGCACCCAGGGGAGGAACTGAAGCTCTCTTT. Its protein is CASSQAPRGGTEALF.

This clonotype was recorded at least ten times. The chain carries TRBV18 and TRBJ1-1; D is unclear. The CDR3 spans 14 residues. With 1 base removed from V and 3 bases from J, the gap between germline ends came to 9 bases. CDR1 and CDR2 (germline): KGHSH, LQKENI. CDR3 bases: TGTGCCAGCTCACCACGGCGGGCCGACACTGAAGCTTTCTTT. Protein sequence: CASSPRRADTEAFF.

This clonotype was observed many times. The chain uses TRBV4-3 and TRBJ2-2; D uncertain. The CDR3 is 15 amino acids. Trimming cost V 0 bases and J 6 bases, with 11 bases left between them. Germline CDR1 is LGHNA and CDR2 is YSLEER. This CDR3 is CASSQEVALAGELFF. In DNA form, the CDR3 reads TGCGCCAGCAGCCAAGAGGTGGCACTGGCCGGGGAGCTGTTTTTT.

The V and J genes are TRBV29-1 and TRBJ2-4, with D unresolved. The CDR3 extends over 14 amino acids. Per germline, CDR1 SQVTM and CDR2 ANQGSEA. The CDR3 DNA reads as TGCGCCGTCTTTATACGGATCCCCAAAAACATTCAGTACTTC. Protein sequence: CAVFIRIPKNIQYF.

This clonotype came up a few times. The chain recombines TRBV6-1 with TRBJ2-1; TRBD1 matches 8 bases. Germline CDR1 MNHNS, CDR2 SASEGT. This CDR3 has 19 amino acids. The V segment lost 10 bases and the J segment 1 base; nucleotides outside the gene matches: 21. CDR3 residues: CATKKYRGQGGYSYNEQFF. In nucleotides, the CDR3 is TGTGCCACCAAAAAATACCGAGGACAGGGCGGGTATTCCTACAATGAGCAGTTCTTC.